The source of this T cell receptor (beta chain) is a study of vaccination and CD4 T cells after COVID-19. Study at large: Convalescent participants consisted of six males and four females, two being Hispanic. Overlapping spike peptides of SARS-CoV-2, HCoV-NL63, HCoV-OC43 and HCoV-229E were used, and cells were stimulated with them.

The V gene lost 5 bases and the J gene lost 1 base, with 14 bases spanning the gap. This CDR3 contains 15 residues. Germline V CDR1 and CDR2: SGHDN, FVKESK. As for treatment: roughly ten-day PBMC culture with coronavirus spike peptide pools or control peptides (ViraFEST assay). Cultured CD4+ T-cell DNA underwent Oncomine TCR Beta short-read sequencing. Using its own MiXCR run on the PCR reads, TCRdb lists one record per CDR3 protein. This sample yields 15,000 to 25,000 distinct CDR3 sequences, of which around half are seen a single time; 7.4% belongs to the top ten. Regarding this clonotype: What it recognizes is unknown.

Sequenced input: CD4+ T cells from blood, cultured in vitro. This sequence was found in a human donor who had recovered from COVID-19. The rearrangement joins TRBV14 to TRBJ1-1; D uncertain. The CDR3 sequence: CASSSQAFKNTEAFF. CDR3 DNA: TGTGCCAGCAGCTCCCAGGCCTTCAAGAACACTGAAGCTTTCTTT.